A selection of T cell receptor beta chains follows, all from one sample in a study of blood T cell repertoires in COVID-19. Some clones are missing from TCRdb's copy, which holds only in-frame ones; the method was immunoSEQ multiplex PCR. In the table there are roughly 90,000 clones, 80% of which are singletons. The source material was peripheral blood. The receptors shown here come from a woman aged 65 to 85 with acute or convalescent COVID-19. Both conserved end residues are part of each CDR3. A D gene is named only where the DNA matches it firmly. Clone sizes are given selectively: once, few, many, or a class where the clone is expanded.

j_call: TRBJ1-1
v_call: TRBV2
clone_size: once
d_call: TRBD1
cdr3_aa: CASTRDRVNTEAFF
cdr3_nt: TGTGCCAGCACGAGGGACAGGGTGAACACTGAAGCTTTCTTT

j_call: TRBJ1-6
v_call: TRBV6-5
clone_size: many
d_call: NA
cdr3_aa: CASRPDGQKNSPLHF
cdr3_nt: TGTGCCAGCAGGCCCGACGGACAGAAAAATTCACCCCTCCACTTT

j_call: TRBJ2-1
v_call: TRBV19
clone_size: NA
d_call: NA
cdr3_aa: CASKSDPSYNEQFF
cdr3_nt: TGTGCCAGTAAGAGCGACCCCTCCTACAATGAGCAGTTCTTC

j_call: TRBJ1-1
v_call: TRBV7-7
clone_size: NA
d_call: NA
cdr3_aa: CASSLDSSTEAFF
cdr3_nt: TGTGCCAGCAGCCTCGACAGTTCCACTGAAGCTTTCTTT

j_call: TRBJ2-1
v_call: TRBV11-2
clone_size: NA
d_call: NA
cdr3_aa: CASTLGGENNEQFF
cdr3_nt: TGTGCCAGCACCCTAGGGGGTGAAAACAATGAGCAGTTCTTC

j_call: TRBJ1-5
v_call: TRBV28
clone_size: few
d_call: TRBD1
cdr3_aa: CASSLTGANQPQHF
cdr3_nt: TGTGCCAGCAGTCTGACAGGGGCCAATCAGCCCCAGCATTTT

j_call: TRBJ1-2
v_call: TRBV6-5
clone_size: NA
d_call: NA
cdr3_aa: CASRPHHGAYGYTF
cdr3_nt: TGTGCCAGCAGGCCACACCACGGAGCCTATGGCTACACCTTC

j_call: TRBJ2-2
v_call: TRBV5-8
clone_size: NA
d_call: TRBD2
cdr3_aa: CASSPSGSGTGELFF
cdr3_nt: TGTGCCAGCAGCCCAAGCGGGAGTGGGACCGGGGAGCTGTTTTTT

j_call: TRBJ1-2
v_call: TRBV30
clone_size: NA
d_call: TRBD1
cdr3_aa: CAWSVQGLHGYTF
cdr3_nt: TGTGCCTGGAGTGTACAGGGGTTGCATGGCTACACCTTC

j_call: TRBJ2-3
v_call: TRBV7-9
clone_size: NA
d_call: NA
cdr3_aa: CASRETDTQYF
cdr3_nt: TGTGCCAGCCGAGAGACAGATACGCAGTATTTT

j_call: TRBJ2-3
v_call: TRBV24-1
clone_size: NA
d_call: NA
cdr3_aa: CATSDLRSSADTQYF
cdr3_nt: TGTGCCACCAGTGATTTGCGGTCCTCCGCAGATACGCAGTATTTT

j_call: TRBJ2-2
v_call: TRBV12-3/TRBV12-4
clone_size: NA
d_call: NA
cdr3_aa: CASTRLGGELFF
cdr3_nt: TGTGCCAGCACCAGACTGGGCGGGGAGCTGTTTTTT

j_call: TRBJ2-7
v_call: TRBV7-9
clone_size: NA
d_call: TRBD2
cdr3_aa: CASSSTSGPYEQYF
cdr3_nt: TGTGCCAGCAGCTCGACTAGCGGTCCCTACGAGCAGTACTTC

j_call: TRBJ2-3
v_call: TRBV27
clone_size: NA
d_call: TRBD2
cdr3_aa: CASSSGGLAGPHYPVSTDTQYF
cdr3_nt: TGTGCCAGCAGTTCCGGAGGCCTAGCGGGTCCCCATTACCCCGTTAGCACAGATACGCAGTATTTT

j_call: TRBJ2-4
v_call: TRBV24-1
clone_size: once
d_call: TRBD2
cdr3_aa: CATSDSVGTSGENIQYF
cdr3_nt: TGTGCCACCAGTGATTCAGTAGGGACTAGCGGAGAAAACATTCAGTACTTC

j_call: TRBJ1-4
v_call: TRBV6-1
clone_size: NA
d_call: NA
cdr3_aa: CASSEDGGAWEKLFF
cdr3_nt: TGTGCCAGCAGTGAAGATGGGGGGGCTTGGGAAAAACTGTTTTTT

j_call: TRBJ2-5
v_call: TRBV29-1
clone_size: NA
d_call: TRBD2
cdr3_aa: CSVRGLAGQETQYF
cdr3_nt: TGCAGCGTCAGGGGACTAGCGGGCCAAGAGACCCAGTACTTC

j_call: TRBJ1-4
v_call: TRBV5-1
clone_size: few
d_call: NA
cdr3_aa: CASSLVDRGNEKLFF
cdr3_nt: TGCGCCAGCAGCTTGGTAGACCGGGGTAATGAAAAACTGTTTTTT

j_call: TRBJ2-1
v_call: TRBV7-2
clone_size: NA
d_call: TRBD2
cdr3_aa: CASSLAFGGGYNEQFF
cdr3_nt: TGTGCCAGCAGCTTAGCGTTCGGGGGGGGCTACAATGAGCAGTTCTTC

j_call: TRBJ1-5
v_call: TRBV28
clone_size: NA
d_call: NA
cdr3_aa: CASSIVFQPQHF
cdr3_nt: TGTGCCAGCAGTATAGTATTTCAGCCCCAGCATTTT

j_call: TRBJ2-1
v_call: TRBV27
clone_size: NA
d_call: TRBD2
cdr3_aa: CASSLTGTSGSRPYNEQFF
cdr3_nt: TGTGCCAGCAGTTTAACCGGGACTAGCGGGAGCCGTCCCTACAATGAGCAGTTCTTC

j_call: TRBJ2-1
v_call: TRBV7-6
clone_size: few
d_call: TRBD2
cdr3_aa: CASSLVALAGLGHNEQFF
cdr3_nt: TGTGCCAGCAGCTTAGTGGCCTTAGCGGGTTTGGGGCACAATGAGCAGTTCTTC

j_call: TRBJ2-7
v_call: TRBV13
clone_size: NA
d_call: TRBD2
cdr3_aa: CASSLWGGGRSAYEQYF
cdr3_nt: TGTGCCAGCAGCCTCTGGGGGGGAGGGAGATCCGCCTACGAGCAGTACTTC

j_call: TRBJ1-5
v_call: TRBV5-4
clone_size: NA
d_call: TRBD1
cdr3_aa: CASSTDRDQPQHF
cdr3_nt: TGTGCCAGCAGCACTGACAGGGATCAGCCCCAGCATTTT

j_call: TRBJ2-3
v_call: TRBV6-6
clone_size: NA
d_call: TRBD2
cdr3_aa: CASSNGISGGLDTQYF
cdr3_nt: TGTGCCAGCAGTAACGGGATTAGCGGGGGGTTGGATACGCAGTATTTT

j_call: TRBJ1-4
v_call: TRBV7-3
clone_size: NA
d_call: NA
cdr3_aa: CASSFVPRVAANEKLFF
cdr3_nt: TGTGCCAGCAGCTTTGTGCCCAGGGTGGCAGCTAATGAAAAACTGTTTTTT

j_call: TRBJ1-1
v_call: TRBV6-2/TRBV6-3
clone_size: NA
d_call: NA
cdr3_aa: CASSYPGHLDTEAFF
cdr3_nt: TGTGCCAGCAGTTATCCGGGACATTTAGACACTGAAGCTTTCTTT

j_call: TRBJ1-2
v_call: TRBV6-1
clone_size: NA
d_call: TRBD1
cdr3_aa: CASSEYAGGNYGYTF
cdr3_nt: TGTGCCAGCAGTGAATACGCAGGGGGCAACTATGGCTACACCTTC

j_call: TRBJ1-5
v_call: TRBV18
clone_size: NA
d_call: TRBD1
cdr3_aa: CASSPTGAGQPQHF
cdr3_nt: TGTGCCAGCTCCCCTACAGGGGCCGGTCAGCCCCAGCATTTT

j_call: TRBJ2-5
v_call: TRBV19
clone_size: NA
d_call: NA
cdr3_aa: CASSIGPGDGAETQYF
cdr3_nt: TGTGCCAGTAGTATCGGTCCAGGGGACGGCGCAGAGACCCAGTACTTC

j_call: TRBJ2-7
v_call: TRBV18
clone_size: NA
d_call: TRBD1
cdr3_aa: CASSPRMTGKSYEQYF
cdr3_nt: TGTGCCAGCTCACCCCGAATGACAGGGAAATCCTACGAGCAGTACTTC

j_call: TRBJ2-3
v_call: TRBV5-5
clone_size: NA
d_call: TRBD2
cdr3_aa: CASSLEGLAVDTQYF
cdr3_nt: TGTGCCAGCAGCTTGGAGGGACTAGCGGTAGATACGCAGTATTTT

j_call: TRBJ2-7
v_call: TRBV6-5
clone_size: NA
d_call: TRBD2
cdr3_aa: CASGASGSYEQYF
cdr3_nt: TGTGCCAGCGGGGCTAGCGGGAGTTACGAGCAGTACTTC

j_call: TRBJ1-5
v_call: TRBV6-5
clone_size: NA
d_call: NA
cdr3_aa: CASTGVDQPQHF
cdr3_nt: TGTGCCAGCACCGGTGTGGATCAGCCCCAGCATTTT

j_call: TRBJ2-3
v_call: TRBV28
clone_size: NA
d_call: TRBD1
cdr3_aa: CASSLSTGGTDTQYF
cdr3_nt: TGTGCCAGCAGTTTATCGACAGGGGGCACAGATACGCAGTATTTT

j_call: TRBJ2-5
v_call: TRBV30
clone_size: NA
d_call: TRBD2
cdr3_aa: CAWSVPSGSTQYF
cdr3_nt: TGTGCCTGGAGTGTACCCAGCGGGAGCACCCAGTACTTC

j_call: TRBJ1-6
v_call: TRBV7-9
clone_size: NA
d_call: TRBD1
cdr3_aa: CASSFPPGGTSYNSPLHF
cdr3_nt: TGTGCCAGCAGCTTTCCCCCAGGGGGGACCTCCTATAATTCACCCCTCCACTTT

j_call: TRBJ2-1
v_call: TRBV7-6
clone_size: NA
d_call: NA
cdr3_aa: CASSLESGKNNEQFF
cdr3_nt: TGTGCCAGCAGCTTAGAGTCAGGGAAGAACAATGAGCAGTTCTTC

j_call: TRBJ2-3
v_call: TRBV3-1/TRBV3-2
clone_size: NA
d_call: NA
cdr3_aa: CASSPPGSGDTQYF
cdr3_nt: TGTGCCAGCAGCCCCCCGGGGTCGGGAGATACGCAGTATTTT

j_call: TRBJ2-2
v_call: TRBV5-1
clone_size: NA
d_call: NA
cdr3_aa: CASSLVELDTGELFF
cdr3_nt: TGCGCCAGCAGCTTGGTGGAGTTGGACACCGGGGAGCTGTTTTTT

j_call: TRBJ1-1
v_call: TRBV28
clone_size: NA
d_call: NA
cdr3_aa: CASSFPGWANTEAFF
cdr3_nt: TGTGCCAGCAGTTTTCCGGGGTGGGCGAACACTGAAGCTTTCTTT

j_call: TRBJ1-2
v_call: TRBV2
clone_size: once
d_call: NA
cdr3_aa: CASRVGAVYGYTF
cdr3_nt: TGTGCCAGCAGAGTGGGGGCGGTCTATGGCTACACCTTC

j_call: TRBJ1-3
v_call: TRBV5-4
clone_size: NA
d_call: NA
cdr3_aa: CASSFRGGLGNTIYF
cdr3_nt: TGTGCCAGCAGCTTCCGAGGGGGATTGGGAAACACCATATATTTT

j_call: TRBJ2-1
v_call: TRBV27
clone_size: NA
d_call: NA
cdr3_aa: CASSKTTTYNEQFF
cdr3_nt: TGTGCCAGCAGTAAGACTACAACCTACAATGAGCAGTTCTTC

j_call: TRBJ2-3
v_call: TRBV6-6
clone_size: NA
d_call: NA
cdr3_aa: CASSYATLTSTDTQYF
cdr3_nt: TGTGCCAGCAGTTACGCGACTTTAACTAGCACAGATACGCAGTATTTT

j_call: TRBJ1-1
v_call: TRBV23-1
clone_size: NA
d_call: NA
cdr3_aa: CASSQPGRESLPRRHTEAFF
cdr3_nt: TGCGCCAGCAGTCAACCTGGCAGGGAATCCCTCCCGAGAAGACACACTGAAGCTTTCTTT

j_call: TRBJ2-1
v_call: TRBV21-1
clone_size: NA
d_call: NA
cdr3_aa: CASSKGQSGVSYNEQFF
cdr3_nt: TGTGCCAGCAGCAAAGGACAAAGCGGGGTCTCCTACAATGAGCAGTTCTTC

j_call: TRBJ1-5
v_call: TRBV30
clone_size: once
d_call: TRBD1
cdr3_aa: CATGDRGDQPQHF
cdr3_nt: TGTGCCACAGGGGACAGGGGGGATCAGCCCCAGCATTTT

j_call: TRBJ2-7
v_call: TRBV3-1/TRBV3-2
clone_size: NA
d_call: NA
cdr3_aa: CASSQVKGSGQYF
cdr3_nt: TGTGCCAGCAGCCAGGTAAAGGGGTCCGGGCAGTACTTC

j_call: TRBJ1-2
v_call: TRBV5-1
clone_size: NA
d_call: TRBD1
cdr3_aa: CASSSDRANYGYTF
cdr3_nt: TGCGCCAGCAGCTCGGACAGGGCCAACTATGGCTACACCTTC

j_call: TRBJ2-7
v_call: TRBV2
clone_size: NA
d_call: TRBD2
cdr3_aa: CASSSGTSGGRTYEQYF
cdr3_nt: TGTGCCAGCTCTTCGGGGACTAGCGGGGGAAGGACCTACGAGCAGTACTTC

j_call: TRBJ2-2
v_call: TRBV27
clone_size: once
d_call: NA
cdr3_aa: CASSFLASGELFF
cdr3_nt: TGTGCCAGCAGTTTTCTAGCGTCCGGGGAGCTGTTTTTT

j_call: TRBJ2-3
v_call: TRBV4-2
clone_size: NA
d_call: NA
cdr3_aa: CASSLTLADTQYF
cdr3_nt: TGTGCCAGCAGCCTAACACTAGCTGATACGCAGTATTTT

j_call: TRBJ1-2
v_call: TRBV28
clone_size: NA
d_call: NA
cdr3_aa: CASTQRGEGYTF
cdr3_nt: TGTGCCAGCACTCAACGGGGGGAAGGCTACACCTTC